This T cell receptor beta chain originates from a study of read filtering for tumor transcriptome and immune sequencing. On the study more broadly: The cohort had some 17 men and over twelve women aged roughly 45 to 90, mean approximately 66 years. Study-level points and caveats: RNA-seq captured clonotypes less deeply and reliably than IR-seq. Sorted CD138-negative bone marrow cells were not purified T cells.

Per germline, CDR1 MDHEN and CDR2 SYDVKM. This CDR3 is 15 amino acids long. Trimming removed 3 bases from V and 0 bases from J, with 9 bases in between. Molecular barcoded adaptors covering alpha/delta and beta/gamma chains were used on approximately 400 ng RNA. Via MiXCR, TCRdb re-called the reads, giving one row per CDR3 protein. The sample carries some 50,000 distinct CDR3 sequences, roughly a fifth recorded once. Turning to this clonotype: Its matching antigen is unknown. A much larger clone sits a single nucleotide away, making a read error possible.

Sample: a population of CD138-negative cells sorted from bone marrow. The sequence was obtained from a donor at least 40 years old with multiple myeloma. V is TRBV28 and J is TRBJ2-4; D is uncertain. Here the CDR3 DNA reads TGTGCCAGCAGTTTCTTCCAGGAAGCCAAAAACATTCAGTACTTC. Its translation is CASSFFQEAKNIQYF. Drawing the rest from reference TRBV28 and TRBJ2-4, the complete variable domain is DVKVTQSSRYLVKRTGEKVFLECVQDMDHENMFWYRQDPGLGLRLIYFSYDVKMKEKGDIPEGYSVSREKKERFSLILESASTNQTSMYLCASSFFQEAKNIQYFGAGTRLSVL.